This T cell receptor (beta chain) comes out of a study of blood T cells in healthy people across ages. Together with a sample-barcoded 5' primer, a J-beta primer mix was included in a second PCR lasting roughly 7 to 11 cycles. TCRdb reprocessed the 5' RACE reads with MiXCR, giving one entry per CDR3 protein. The data hold roughly 800,000 distinct CDR3 sequences, with roughly 64% observed a single time. To note about this clonotype: One end of the junction is discordant with germline, which a read error may explain.

The CDR3 consists of 16 residues. Germline lookup yields CDR1 KGHSH and CDR2 LQKENI. Sequences were obtained from blood. The V call is TRBV18, the J call TRBJ2-7, with TRBD2 matching over 9 bases. The sequence was obtained from a man younger than 45 in good health. The CDR3: CTSSLSQRGDSYEQYF. CDR3 DNA: TGTACCAGCTCACTCTCGCAGCGGGGGGACTCCTACGAGCAGTACTTC.